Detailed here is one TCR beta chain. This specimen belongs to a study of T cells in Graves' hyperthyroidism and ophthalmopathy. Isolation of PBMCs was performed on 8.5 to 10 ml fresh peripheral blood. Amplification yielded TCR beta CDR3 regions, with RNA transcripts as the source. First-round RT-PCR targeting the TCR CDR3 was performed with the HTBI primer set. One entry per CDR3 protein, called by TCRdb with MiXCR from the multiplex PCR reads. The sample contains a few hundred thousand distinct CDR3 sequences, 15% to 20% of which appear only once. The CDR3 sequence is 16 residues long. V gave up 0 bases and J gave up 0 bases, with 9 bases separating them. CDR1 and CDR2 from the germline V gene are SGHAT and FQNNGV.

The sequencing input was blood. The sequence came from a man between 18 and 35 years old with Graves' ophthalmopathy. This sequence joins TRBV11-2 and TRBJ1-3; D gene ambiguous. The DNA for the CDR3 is TGTGCCAGCAGCTTAGAGTTCAGCTCCTCTGGAAACACCATATATTTT. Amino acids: CASSLEFSSSGNTIYF.